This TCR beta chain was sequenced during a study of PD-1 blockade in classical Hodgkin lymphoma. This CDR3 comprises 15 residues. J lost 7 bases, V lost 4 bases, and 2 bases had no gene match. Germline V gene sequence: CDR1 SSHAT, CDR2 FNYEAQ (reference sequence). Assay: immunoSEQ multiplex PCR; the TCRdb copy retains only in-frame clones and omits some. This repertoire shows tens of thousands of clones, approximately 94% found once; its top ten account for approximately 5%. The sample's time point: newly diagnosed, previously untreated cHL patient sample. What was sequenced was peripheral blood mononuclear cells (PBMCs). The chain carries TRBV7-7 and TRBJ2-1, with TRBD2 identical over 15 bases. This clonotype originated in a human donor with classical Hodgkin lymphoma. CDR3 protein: CASSSGTSGGNEQFF. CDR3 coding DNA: TGTGCCAGCAGCTCGGGGACTAGCGGGGGGAATGAGCAGTTCTTC. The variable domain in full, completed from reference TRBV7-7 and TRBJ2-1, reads GAGVSQSPRYKVTKRGQDVTLRCDPISSHATLYWYQQALGQGPEFLTYFNYEAQPDKSGLPSDRFSAERPEGSISTLTIQRTEQRDSAMYRCASSSGTSGGNEQFFGPGTRLTVL.